This T cell receptor beta chain was sequenced during a study of CD8 T cells in ankylosing spondylitis. The study, taken as a whole, reports: Blood from ankylosing spondylitis patients appeared to carry a characteristic roughly 8-variant TCR beta motif. In reactive arthritis synovial fluid and blood, some motif variants had been reported before. Enrichment of disease-linked clones was reportedly significant in matched ankylosing spondylitis synovial fluid.

The length of the CDR3 is 15 residues. V lost 7 bases and J lost 5, with 18 bases in between. CDR1 and CDR2 (germline): SGHDT, YYEEEE. Molecular-barcoded quantitative 5'-RACE produced these TCR beta libraries. TCRdb reanalysed the 5' RACE reads using MiXCR and keeps one entry per CDR3 protein. The data show some 220,000 distinct CDR3 sequences, over 9.5% seen once. Points on this clonotype: Its specificity is not known.

The sequence came from a male donor with ankylosing spondylitis or in good health (not recorded which). The chain uses TRBV5-6 and TRBJ2-2; maybe TRBD2 (7 bases). Sequenced: blood, either unsorted or a sorted T cell fraction (not recorded which). The CDR3, as DNA: TGTGCCAGCGGATTGGGGGGGCGAGGAACCGGGGAGCTGTTTTTT. Its translation is CASGLGGRGTGELFF.